Following are 26 T cell receptor beta chains from one sample sequenced in a study of blood T cells in healthy people across ages. The authors ran a second PCR of about 7 to 11 cycles using a sample-barcoded 5' primer and a J-beta primer mix. TCRdb analysed the 5' RACE reads with MiXCR anew, one entry per CDR3 protein. The profile shows about 970,000 distinct CDR3 sequences, about 53% of them singletons. The specimen sequenced was blood. These receptors were taken from an older woman in good health.

This sequence joins TRBV4-2 and TRBJ2-1; the D gene is possibly TRBD2 (6 bases). V lost 1 base and J 9 bases, leaving 10 bases between the germline ends. Germline assignment: CDR1 LGHNA and CDR2 YNFKEQ. This CDR3 spans 13 amino acids. Written as DNA, the CDR3 is TGTGCCAGCAGCCAAGCTGGAGCGGGTGAGCAGTTCTTC. This codes for CASSQAGAGEQFF.

The chain combines TRBV5-1 with TRBJ2-7, with D perhaps TRBD1 or TRBD2 (5 bases each). Germline lookup yields CDR1 SGHRS and CDR2 YFSETQ. The CDR3 covers 13 residues. V lost 5 bases and J 0 bases, leaving 9 bases between the germline ends. CDR3 bases: TGCGCCAGCAGAGCAGGGAGCTCCTACGAGCAGTACTTC. Amino acids: CASRAGSSYEQYF. The whole variable domain, filled in from reference TRBV5-1 and TRBJ2-7, reads KAGVTQTPRYLIKTRGQQVTLSCSPISGHRSVSWYQQTPGQGLQFLFEYFSETQRNKGNFPGRFSGRQFSNSRSEMNVSTLELGDSALYLCASRAGSSYEQYFGPGTRLTVT.

V and J are TRBV3-1 and TRBJ1-1; D is unclear. Germline lookup yields CDR1 LGHDT and CDR2 YNNKEL (reference sequence). The CDR3 spans 12 residues. V was cut by 3 bases and J by 4 bases, with 6 bases left in between. The CDR3 reads CASSHLGTEAFF. CDR3 sequence (DNA): TGTGCCAGCAGCCACTTGGGCACTGAAGCTTTCTTT.

This clonotype was detected a few times. This chain connects TRBV20-1 to TRBJ2-5; 11 nucleotides line up with TRBD1. V lost 6 bases to trimming and J lost 5 bases; unmatched junction nucleotides: 20. The CDR3 runs to 18 residues. The germline V gene has CDR1 DFQATT and CDR2 SNEGSKA (reference sequence). The CDR3 DNA follows: TGCAGTGCGACCCCGACCTTCGGACAGGGGGCGAATTGGGAGACCCAGTACTTC. This codes for CSATPTFGQGANWETQYF.

V usage is TRBV5-6 and J usage is TRBJ2-2; no clear D. The germline CDR1 and CDR2 sequences are SGHDT and YYEEEE. V was shortened by 4 bases and J by 6 bases, with 13 bases between the two germline ends. This CDR3 comprises 14 residues. The CDR3 DNA follows: TGTGCCAGCAGCCTGTGGACGGCCTCCGGGGAGCTGTTTTTT. Encoded protein: CASSLWTASGELFF.

A word on this clonotype: One end of the junction is discordant with germline, which a read error may explain. The chain couples TRBV5-6 to TRBJ2-7, with D tentatively TRBD2 (6 bases). Germline CDR1 reads SGHDT; CDR2 reads YYEEEE. The CDR3 has 15 residues. The CDR3 DNA reads as TGTGCCAGCGGCTTCTTCCAGGACGGGAGCTACGAGCAGTACTTC. This codes for CASGFFQDGSYEQYF.

Only one count was recorded for this clonotype. The V call is TRBV14, the J call TRBJ1-2, with D possibly TRBD1 on 6 matching bases. Trimming removed 3 bases from V and 3 bases from J, with 8 bases in between. The length of the CDR3 is 13 residues. The germline gives CDR1 SGHDN, CDR2 FVKESK. CDR3: CASSQGHDYGYTF. CDR3 DNA: TGTGCCAGCAGCCAGGGACACGACTATGGCTACACCTTC. The full variable domain, rest sourced from reference TRBV14 and TRBJ1-2, is EAGVTQFPSHSVIEKGQTVTLRCDPISGHDNLYWYRRVMGKEIKFLLHFVKESKQDESGMPNNRFLAERTGGTYSTLKVQPAELEDSGVYFCASSQGHDYGYTFGSGTRLTVV.

In its sample, this clonotype was seen a few times. V usage is TRBV29-1 and J usage is TRBJ1-5; D is unresolved. The CDR3 runs to 12 residues. Trimming shortened V by 5 bases and J by 0 bases, and 5 bases separated the two germline ends. Germline V gene data show CDR1 as SQVTM and CDR2 as ANQGSEA. In DNA, the CDR3 is TGCAGCGTTCAAAATAGCAATCAGCCCCAGCATTTT. It codes for CSVQNSNQPQHF.

This clonotype turned up a few times. V usage is TRBV12-3 or TRBV12-4 and J usage is TRBJ2-3, with D tentatively TRBD2 (5 bases). CDR3 size: 15 residues. Trimming shortened V by 7 bases and J by 1 base, and 15 bases separated the two germline ends. The CDR3 nucleotides read TGTGCCAGCAAGGGTCCCAGCGGACGCACAGATACGCAGTATTTT. It translates to CASKGPSGRTDTQYF.

This clonotype was seen a handful of times. The chain joins TRBV20-1 to TRBJ2-7, with TRBD2 matching 8 bases. This CDR3 comprises 11 residues. Trimming took 3 bases from V and 7 from J; bases not matched to a gene: 2. The V gene's germline CDR1 is DFQATT and CDR2 SNEGSKA (reference sequence). The CDR3 DNA is TGCAGTGCTAGGGGGACTAGGGAGCAGTACTTC. Translated: CSARGTREQYF.

This chain links TRBV20-1 with TRBJ2-4, with D perhaps TRBD1 (5 bases). Gene TRBJ2-7 matches the end of the DNA better, so the J call may be wrong. CDR1 is DFQATT and CDR2 is SNEGSKA in the germline V gene (reference sequence). This CDR3 region has 24 residues. CDR3 protein: CSACKMKPGQRLFIVSLPTGEQYF. CDR3 coding DNA: TGCAGTGCGTGCAAAATGAAACCCGGGCAAAGGCTATTCATCGTATCATTACCTACAGGCGAGCAGTACTTC.

In its sample, this clonotype was seen a few times. The chain couples TRBV30 to TRBJ2-5, with 9 bases matching TRBD1. V shed 1 base, J shed 7 bases, and the junction held 13 bases outside the gene matches. The CDR3 is 16 amino acids. Germline CDR1 is GTSNPN and CDR2 is SVGIG (reference sequence). This chain's CDR3 is CAWSASRTGEILTQYF. The CDR3 bases are TGTGCCTGGAGTGCGTCTCGGACAGGGGAAATTTTGACCCAGTACTTC.

This clonotype has only one observation. This rearrangement joins TRBV20-1 to TRBJ1-1, with D maybe TRBD1 (5 bases). The CDR3 is 11 amino acids. CDR1 is DFQATT, CDR2 SNEGSKA, per germline (reference sequence). The V end was cut by 7 bases, the J end by 5 bases, with 11 bases between. CDR3 in amino acids: CSGRGGTEAFF. CDR3 nucleotide sequence: TGCAGTGGTAGGGGAGGTACTGAAGCTTTCTTT.

The sample holds one count of this clonotype. V is TRBV12-3 or TRBV12-4 and J is TRBJ2-7; the match to TRBD2 covers 7 bases. The end of the DNA fits TRBJ2-4 better, so the J call may be wrong. The CDR3 is made up of 15 amino acids. The CDR3 here is CASSPGRAGTNIQYF. For the CDR3, the DNA is TGTGCCAGCAGTCCCGGGCGAGCGGGGACAAACATTCAGTACTTC.

J is TRBJ2-7 and V is TRBV7-8; possible D gene TRBD2, 5 bases. CDR3 length: 13 residues. V gave up 8 bases and J gave up 3 bases, with 14 bases separating them. The germline CDR1 and CDR2 sequences are SGHVS and FQNEAQ. CDR3 sequence (DNA): TGTGCCAGCGGCGGCGAGGACTTCTACGAGCAGTACTTC. This gives the protein CASGGEDFYEQYF.

The CDR3 loop reads CASSLVQGAYEQYF. In nucleotides, the CDR3 is TGCGCCAGCAGCTTGGTCCAGGGCGCCTACGAGCAGTACTTC. The chain recombines TRBV5-1 with TRBJ2-7; possible D gene TRBD1, 5 bases. CDR3 size: 14 residues. Germline loops: CDR1 SGHRS, CDR2 YFSETQ. V was shortened by 0 bases and J by 2 bases, with 9 bases between the two germline ends.

This chain uses TRBV6-5 with TRBJ2-5, with unresolved D. The CDR3 runs 14 residues. V was clipped by 6 bases and J by 8 bases, with 19 bases between them. Germline V lookup: CDR1 MNHEY, CDR2 SVGAGI. CDR3 in DNA: TGTGCCAGCAGCCAGCGACGGTTGTTGGATACCCAGTACTTC. Amino acids: CASSQRRLLDTQYF.

The rearrangement joins TRBV9 to TRBJ2-1; a weak D match, TRBD2 (5 bases). The length of the CDR3 is 15 residues. Deletions cut 0 bases from V and 10 bases from J, with 17 bases between. CDR1 is SGDLS, CDR2 YYNGEE, per germline. CDR3 nucleotides: TGTGCCAGCAGCGTAGGGGAGCCCCAGGATAGAGAGCAGTTCTTC. Encoded protein: CASSVGEPQDREQFF.

In its sample, this clonotype was seen a few times. This chain connects TRBV20-1 to TRBJ2-7; 10 nucleotides line up with TRBD1. The CDR3 extends over 15 amino acids. Trimming took 6 bases from V and 1 from J; bases not matched to a gene: 9. CDR1 is DFQATT, CDR2 SNEGSKA, per germline (reference sequence). CDR3 DNA sequence: TGCAGTGCAAGAACCATGGGACAGGGGTCCTACGAGCAGTACTTC. Translating gives CSARTMGQGSYEQYF.

The chain has TRBV12-5 and TRBJ1-1; weak D call: TRBD1 (5 bases). Looked up from germline, CDR1 is LGHNT and CDR2 is FRNRAP. The CDR3 runs to 15 residues. The V end lost 1 base, the J end lost 5 bases, and 14 bases lay between the germline ends. This CDR3 reads CASGLGLPTVTEAFF. The CDR3 DNA reads TGTGCTAGTGGTTTGGGGCTCCCGACAGTTACTGAAGCTTTCTTT.

This clonotype showed up just a few times. The rearrangement joins TRBV5-1 to TRBJ2-7; D might be TRBD1 or TRBD2, each matching 5 bases. Germline values: CDR1 SGHRS, CDR2 YFSETQ. This CDR3 region has 14 residues. V shed 0 bases and J shed 3 bases, with 10 bases lying between them. The CDR3 nucleotides are TGCGCCAGCAGCTTGGGGGACGGCGGCTACGAGCAGTACTTC. This gives the protein CASSLGDGGYEQYF.

With respect to this clonotype: Sequence at one end of the junction differs from germline and may be a read error. The chain uses TRBV28 and TRBJ2-7; the match to TRBD1 covers 7 bases. Per germline, CDR1 MDHEN and CDR2 SYDVKM. The CDR3 totals 14 residues. The chain's CDR3 is CASSYGQVSYGQYF. Here the CDR3 DNA reads TGTGCCAGCAGTTACGGACAGGTCTCCTACGGGCAGTACTTC.

This clonotype has only a few counts. V is TRBV12-3 or TRBV12-4 and J is TRBJ1-2; D unresolved. The CDR3 runs to 11 residues. The CDR3 nucleotides read TGTGCGAGCGCAGATGGCTGGGGCTACACCTTC. Amino acid sequence: CASADGWGYTF.

The V gene is TRBV28, the J gene TRBJ2-5; D tentatively fits TRBD1 or TRBD2 (5 bases each). The CDR3 spans 15 residues. V was clipped by 5 bases and J by 1 base, with 14 bases between them. Germline V CDR1 and CDR2: MDHEN, SYDVKM. The CDR3 DNA is TGTGCCAGCAGTGTCCGAGGGACCATCCAAGAGACCCAGTACTTC. Its translation is CASSVRGTIQETQYF.

The V call is TRBV4-1, the J call TRBJ2-2; either TRBD1 or TRBD2 may supply D (5 bases each). V gave up 3 bases and J gave up 4 bases, with 18 bases separating them. Germline CDR1 reads MGHRA; CDR2 reads YSYEKL. The CDR3 consists of 17 residues. The CDR3 reads CASSHLGDRVGTGELFF. CDR3 DNA sequence: TGCGCCAGCAGCCACCTAGGGGACCGAGTGGGCACCGGGGAGCTGTTTTTT.

In its sample, this clonotype was seen a few times. The chain employs TRBV7-2 and TRBJ2-5; D is unclear. The V end lost 6 bases, the J end lost 2 bases, and 10 bases lay between the germline ends. The CDR3 runs 13 residues. From germline, CDR1 is SGHTA and CDR2 FQGNSA. As DNA, the CDR3 is TGTGCCAGCAGACAAAAGATACAAGAGACCCAGTACTTC. It codes for CASRQKIQETQYF.